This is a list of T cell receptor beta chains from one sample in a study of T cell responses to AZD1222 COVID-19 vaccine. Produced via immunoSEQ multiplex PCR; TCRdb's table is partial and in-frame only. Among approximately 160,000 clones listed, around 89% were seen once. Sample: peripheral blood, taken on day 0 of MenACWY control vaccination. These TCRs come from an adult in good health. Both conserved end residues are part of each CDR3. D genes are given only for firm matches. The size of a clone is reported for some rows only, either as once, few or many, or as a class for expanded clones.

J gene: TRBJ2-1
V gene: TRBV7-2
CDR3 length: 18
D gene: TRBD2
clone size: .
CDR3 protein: CASSVQTGGGGSYNEQFF
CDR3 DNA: TGTGCCAGCAGCGTTCAAACGGGAGGTGGAGGGTCCTACAATGAGCAGTTCTTC

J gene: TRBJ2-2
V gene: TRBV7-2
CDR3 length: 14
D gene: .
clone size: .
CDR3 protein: CASSSHRETGELFF
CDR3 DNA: TGTGCCAGCAGCTCCCACAGGGAAACCGGGGAGCTGTTTTTT

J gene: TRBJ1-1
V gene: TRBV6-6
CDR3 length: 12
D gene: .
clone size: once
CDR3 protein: CASSPQADEAFF
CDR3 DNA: TGTGCCAGCAGCCCCCAGGCAGACGAAGCTTTCTTT

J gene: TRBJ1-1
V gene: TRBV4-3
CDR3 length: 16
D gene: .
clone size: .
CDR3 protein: CASSQSVGGPNTEAFF
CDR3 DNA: TGCGCCAGCAGCCAATCCGTCGGCGGGCCGAACACTGAAGCTTTCTTT

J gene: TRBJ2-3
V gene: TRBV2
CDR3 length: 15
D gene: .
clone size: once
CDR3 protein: CASSEGRTSTDTQYF
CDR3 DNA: TGTGCCAGCAGTGAAGGGCGAACCAGCACAGATACGCAGTATTTT

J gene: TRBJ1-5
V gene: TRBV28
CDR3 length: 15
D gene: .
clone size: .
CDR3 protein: CASSLRGASNQPQHF
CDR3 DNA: TGTGCCAGCAGTTTAAGAGGGGCTAGCAATCAGCCCCAGCATTTT

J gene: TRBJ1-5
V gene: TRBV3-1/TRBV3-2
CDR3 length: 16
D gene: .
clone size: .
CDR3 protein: CASSQDKLPGNSPQHF
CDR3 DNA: TGTGCCAGCAGCCAAGATAAATTGCCAGGAAATTCGCCCCAGCATTTT

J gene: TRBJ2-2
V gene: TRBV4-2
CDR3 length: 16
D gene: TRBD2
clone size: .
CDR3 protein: CASSQDRLAGGRGLFF
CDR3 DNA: TGTGCCAGCAGCCAAGATCGACTAGCGGGGGGCAGGGGGCTGTTTTTT

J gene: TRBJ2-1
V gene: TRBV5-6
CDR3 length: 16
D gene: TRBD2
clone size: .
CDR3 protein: CASSRTSGSSYNEQFF
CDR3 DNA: TGTGCCAGCAGCCGGACTAGCGGGAGCTCCTACAATGAGCAGTTCTTC

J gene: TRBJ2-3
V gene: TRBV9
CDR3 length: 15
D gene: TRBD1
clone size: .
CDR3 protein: CASSPNRGPTDTQYF
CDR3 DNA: TGTGCCAGCAGCCCAAACAGGGGTCCAACAGATACGCAGTATTTT

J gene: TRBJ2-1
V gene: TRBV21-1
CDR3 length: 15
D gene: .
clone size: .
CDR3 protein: CASIPTSGGANEQFF
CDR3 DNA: TGTGCCAGCATTCCCACTAGCGGTGGGGCCAATGAGCAGTTCTTC

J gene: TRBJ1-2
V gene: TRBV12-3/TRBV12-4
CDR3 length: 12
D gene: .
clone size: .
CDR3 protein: CASSLWTYGYTF
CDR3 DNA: TGTGCCAGCAGTTTGTGGACATATGGCTACACCTTC

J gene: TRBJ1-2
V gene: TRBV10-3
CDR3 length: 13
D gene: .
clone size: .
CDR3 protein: CAITTTLNYGYTF
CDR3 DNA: TGTGCCATCACGACAACCCTTAACTATGGCTACACCTTC

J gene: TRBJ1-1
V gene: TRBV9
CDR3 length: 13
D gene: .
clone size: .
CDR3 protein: CASGGQTTTEAFF
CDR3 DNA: TGTGCCAGCGGAGGACAGACTACGACTGAAGCTTTCTTT

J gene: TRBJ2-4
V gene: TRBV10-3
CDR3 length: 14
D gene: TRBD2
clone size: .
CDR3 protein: CAISAGGPISHQYF
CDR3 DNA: TGTGCCATCAGTGCGGGGGGGCCCATAAGTCATCAGTACTTC

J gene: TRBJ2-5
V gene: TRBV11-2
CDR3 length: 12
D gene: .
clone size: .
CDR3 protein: CASSRGIETQYF
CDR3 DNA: TGTGCCAGCAGCCGAGGAATTGAGACCCAGTACTTC

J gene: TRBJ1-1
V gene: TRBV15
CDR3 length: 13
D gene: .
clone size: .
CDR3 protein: CATSRVKNTEAFF
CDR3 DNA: TGTGCCACCAGCAGAGTGAAGAACACTGAAGCTTTCTTT

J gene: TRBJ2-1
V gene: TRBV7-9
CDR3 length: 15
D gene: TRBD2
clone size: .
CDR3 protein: CASSLSLAGANEQFF
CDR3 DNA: TGTGCCAGCAGCTTAAGTCTAGCGGGAGCCAATGAGCAGTTCTTC

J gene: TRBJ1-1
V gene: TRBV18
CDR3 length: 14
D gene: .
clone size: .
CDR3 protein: CASSPGVGSTEAFF
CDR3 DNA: TGTGCCAGCTCACCCGGGGTGGGATCCACTGAAGCTTTCTTT

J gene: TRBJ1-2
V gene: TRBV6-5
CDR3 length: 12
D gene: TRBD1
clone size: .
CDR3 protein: CASTGQGYGYTF
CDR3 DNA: TGTGCCAGCACCGGACAGGGCTATGGCTACACCTTC

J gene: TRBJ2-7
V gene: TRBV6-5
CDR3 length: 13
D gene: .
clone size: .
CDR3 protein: CASSPSRAYEQYF
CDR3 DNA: TGTGCCAGCAGTCCGTCCCGAGCCTACGAGCAGTACTTC

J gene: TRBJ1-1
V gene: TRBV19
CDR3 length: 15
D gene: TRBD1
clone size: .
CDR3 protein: CATSPGTGRNTEAFF
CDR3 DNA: TGTGCCACCTCCCCCGGGACAGGGAGGAACACTGAAGCTTTCTTT